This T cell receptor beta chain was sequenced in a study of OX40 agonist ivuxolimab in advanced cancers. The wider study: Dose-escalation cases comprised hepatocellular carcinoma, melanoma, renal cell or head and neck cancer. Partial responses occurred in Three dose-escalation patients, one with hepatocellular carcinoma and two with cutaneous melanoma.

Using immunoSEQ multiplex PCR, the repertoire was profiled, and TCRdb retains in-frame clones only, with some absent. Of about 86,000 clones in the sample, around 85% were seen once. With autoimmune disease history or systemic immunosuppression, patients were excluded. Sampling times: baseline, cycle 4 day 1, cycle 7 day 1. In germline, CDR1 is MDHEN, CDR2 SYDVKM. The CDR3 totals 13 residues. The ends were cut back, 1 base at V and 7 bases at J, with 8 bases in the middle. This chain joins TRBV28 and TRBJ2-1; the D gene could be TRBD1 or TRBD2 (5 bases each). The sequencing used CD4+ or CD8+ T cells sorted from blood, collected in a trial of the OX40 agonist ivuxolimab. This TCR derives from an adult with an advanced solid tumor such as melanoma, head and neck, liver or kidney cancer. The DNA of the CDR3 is TGTGCCAGCAGTTTATTCGAGGGGAATGAGCAGTTCTTC. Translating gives CASSLFEGNEQFF.